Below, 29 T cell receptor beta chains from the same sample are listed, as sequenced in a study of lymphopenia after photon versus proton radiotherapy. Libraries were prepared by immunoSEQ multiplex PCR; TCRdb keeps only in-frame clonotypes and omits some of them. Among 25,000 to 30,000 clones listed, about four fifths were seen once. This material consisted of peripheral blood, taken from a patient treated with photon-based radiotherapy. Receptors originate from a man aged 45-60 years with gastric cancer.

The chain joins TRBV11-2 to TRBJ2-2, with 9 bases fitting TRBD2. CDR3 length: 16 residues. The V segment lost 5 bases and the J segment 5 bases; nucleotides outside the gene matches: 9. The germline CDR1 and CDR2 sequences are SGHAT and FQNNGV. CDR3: CASSARSGGGTGELFF. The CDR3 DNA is TGTGCCAGCAGCGCCCGTAGCGGGGGTGGGACCGGGGAGCTGTTTTTT. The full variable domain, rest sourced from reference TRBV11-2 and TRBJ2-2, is EAGVAQSPRYKIIEKRQSVAFWCNPISGHATLYWYQQILGQGPKLLIQFQNNGVVDDSQLPKDRFSAERLKGVDSTLKIQPAKLEDSAVYLCASSARSGGGTGELFFGEGSRLTVL.

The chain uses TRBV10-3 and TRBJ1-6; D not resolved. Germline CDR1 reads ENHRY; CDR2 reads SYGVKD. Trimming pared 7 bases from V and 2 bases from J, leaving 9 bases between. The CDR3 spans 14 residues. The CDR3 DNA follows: TGTGCCATCACCGCCGGGGCCTATAATTCACCCCTCCACTTT. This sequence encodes CAITAGAYNSPLHF.

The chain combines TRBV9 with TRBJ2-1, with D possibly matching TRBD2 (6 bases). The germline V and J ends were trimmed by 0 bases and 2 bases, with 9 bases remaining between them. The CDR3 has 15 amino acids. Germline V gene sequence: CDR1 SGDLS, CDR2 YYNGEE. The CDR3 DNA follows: TGTGCCAGCAGCGTAGAAGCGGGCACCTACAATGAGCAGTTCTTC. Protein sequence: CASSVEAGTYNEQFF.

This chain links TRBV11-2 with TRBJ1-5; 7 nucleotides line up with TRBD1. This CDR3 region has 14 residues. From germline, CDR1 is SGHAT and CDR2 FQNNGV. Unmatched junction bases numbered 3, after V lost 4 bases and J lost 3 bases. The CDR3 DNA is TGTGCCAGCAGCTCGGGACAGCCCAATCAGCCCCAGCATTTT. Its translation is CASSSGQPNQPQHF.

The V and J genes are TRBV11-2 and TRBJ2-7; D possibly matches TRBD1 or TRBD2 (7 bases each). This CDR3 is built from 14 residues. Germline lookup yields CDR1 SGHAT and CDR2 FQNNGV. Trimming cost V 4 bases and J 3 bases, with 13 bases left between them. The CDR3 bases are TGTGCCAGCAGCTCCAGGGGGGGACTCTACGAGCAGTACTTC. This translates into CASSSRGGLYEQYF.

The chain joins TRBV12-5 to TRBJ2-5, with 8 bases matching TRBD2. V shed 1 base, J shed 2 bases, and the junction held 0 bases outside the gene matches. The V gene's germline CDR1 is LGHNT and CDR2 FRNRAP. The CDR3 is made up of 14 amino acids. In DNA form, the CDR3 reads TGTGCTAGTGGTTTGGGACTAGCGCAAGAGACCCAGTACTTC. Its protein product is CASGLGLAQETQYF.

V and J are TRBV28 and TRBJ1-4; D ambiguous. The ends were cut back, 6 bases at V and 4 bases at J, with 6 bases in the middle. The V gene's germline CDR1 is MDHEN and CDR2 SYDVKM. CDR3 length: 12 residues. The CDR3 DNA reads TGTGCCAGCAGCGAAATTAATGAAAAACTGTTTTTT. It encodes CASSEINEKLFF.

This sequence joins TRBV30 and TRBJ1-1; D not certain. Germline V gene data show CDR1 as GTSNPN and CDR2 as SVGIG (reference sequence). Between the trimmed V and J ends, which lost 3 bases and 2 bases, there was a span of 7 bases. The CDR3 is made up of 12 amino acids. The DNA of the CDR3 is TGTGCCTGGAGAGCACGAAACACTGAAGCTTTCTTT. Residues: CAWRARNTEAFF.

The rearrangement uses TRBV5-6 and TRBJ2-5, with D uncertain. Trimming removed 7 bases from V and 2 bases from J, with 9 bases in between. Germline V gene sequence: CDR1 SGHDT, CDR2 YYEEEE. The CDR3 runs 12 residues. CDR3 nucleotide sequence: TGTGCCAGCGGACGGGCACAAGAGACCCAGTACTTC. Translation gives CASGRAQETQYF.

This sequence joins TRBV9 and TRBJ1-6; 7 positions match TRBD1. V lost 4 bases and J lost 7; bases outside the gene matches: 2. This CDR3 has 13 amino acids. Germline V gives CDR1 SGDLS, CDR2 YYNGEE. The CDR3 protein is CASSQGGNSPLHF. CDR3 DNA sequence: TGTGCCAGCAGCCAGGGGGGGAATTCACCCCTCCACTTT.

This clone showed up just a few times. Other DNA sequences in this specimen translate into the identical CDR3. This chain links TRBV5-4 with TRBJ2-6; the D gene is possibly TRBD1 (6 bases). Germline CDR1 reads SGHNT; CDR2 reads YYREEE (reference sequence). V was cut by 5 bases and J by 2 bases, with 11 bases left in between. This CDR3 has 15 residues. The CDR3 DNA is TGTGCCAGCAGTTCCGGACAGCCTGGGGCCAACGTCCTGACTTTC. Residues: CASSSGQPGANVLTF.

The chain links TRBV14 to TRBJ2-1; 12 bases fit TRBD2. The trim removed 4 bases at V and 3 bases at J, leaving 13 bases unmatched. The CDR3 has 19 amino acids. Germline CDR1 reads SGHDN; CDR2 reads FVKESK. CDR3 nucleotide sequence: TGTGCCAGCAGCCCCCTAGCGGGGGGGCCTTTCTATTTCTACAATGAGCAGTTCTTC. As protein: CASSPLAGGPFYFYNEQFF. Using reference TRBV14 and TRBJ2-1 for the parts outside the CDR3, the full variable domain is EAGVTQFPSHSVIEKGQTVTLRCDPISGHDNLYWYRRVMGKEIKFLLHFVKESKQDESGMPNNRFLAERTGGTYSTLKVQPAELEDSGVYFCASSPLAGGPFYFYNEQFFGPGTRLTVL.

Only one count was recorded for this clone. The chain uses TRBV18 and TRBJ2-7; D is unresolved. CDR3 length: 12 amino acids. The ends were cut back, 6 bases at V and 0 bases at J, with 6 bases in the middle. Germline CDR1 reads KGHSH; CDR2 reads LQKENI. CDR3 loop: CASSASSYEQYV. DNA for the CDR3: TGTGCCAGCTCGGCTAGCTCCTACGAGCAGTACGTC.

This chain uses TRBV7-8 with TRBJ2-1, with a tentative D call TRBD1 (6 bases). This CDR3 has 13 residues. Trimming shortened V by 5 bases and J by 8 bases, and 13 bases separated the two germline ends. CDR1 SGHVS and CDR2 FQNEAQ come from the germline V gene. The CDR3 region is CASSPPRGDEQFF. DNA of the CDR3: TGTGCCAGCAGCCCCCCCAGGGGCGATGAGCAGTTCTTC. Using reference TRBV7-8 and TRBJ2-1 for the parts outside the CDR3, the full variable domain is GAGVSQSPRYKVAKRGQDVALRCDPISGHVSLFWYQQALGQGPEFLTYFQNEAQLDKSGLPSDRFFAERPEGSVSTLKIQRTQQEDSAVYLCASSPPRGDEQFFGPGTRLTVL.

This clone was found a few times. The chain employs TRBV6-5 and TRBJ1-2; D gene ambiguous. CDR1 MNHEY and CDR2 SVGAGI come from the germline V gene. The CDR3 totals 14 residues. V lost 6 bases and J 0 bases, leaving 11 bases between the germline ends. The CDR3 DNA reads TGTGCCAGCAGCCGTCAGGCGTCTAACTATGGCTACACCTTC. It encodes CASSRQASNYGYTF.

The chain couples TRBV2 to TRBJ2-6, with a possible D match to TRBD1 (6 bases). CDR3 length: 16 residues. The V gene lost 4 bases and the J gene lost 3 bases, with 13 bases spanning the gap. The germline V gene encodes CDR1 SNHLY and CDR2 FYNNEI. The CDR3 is CASSGGPLIGANVLTF. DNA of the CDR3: TGTGCCAGCAGTGGGGGGCCTTTGATTGGGGCCAACGTCCTGACTTTC.

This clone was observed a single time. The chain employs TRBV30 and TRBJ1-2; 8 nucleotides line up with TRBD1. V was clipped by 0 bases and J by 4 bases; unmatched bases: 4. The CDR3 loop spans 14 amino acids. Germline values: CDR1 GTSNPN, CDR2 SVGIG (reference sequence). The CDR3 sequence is CAWSVRTGTYGYTF. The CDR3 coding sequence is TGTGCCTGGAGTGTCCGGACAGGGACCTATGGCTACACCTTC.

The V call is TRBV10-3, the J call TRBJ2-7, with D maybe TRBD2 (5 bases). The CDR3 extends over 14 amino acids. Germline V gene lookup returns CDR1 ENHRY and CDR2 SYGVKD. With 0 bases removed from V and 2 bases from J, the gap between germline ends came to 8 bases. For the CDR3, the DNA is TGTGCCATCAGTGAGTCGAGGGCAGCCTACGAGCAGTACGTC. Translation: CAISESRAAYEQYV.

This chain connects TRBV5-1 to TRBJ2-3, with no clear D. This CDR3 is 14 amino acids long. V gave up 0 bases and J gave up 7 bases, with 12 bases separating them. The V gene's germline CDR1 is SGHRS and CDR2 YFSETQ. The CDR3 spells CASSLGADKNTQYF. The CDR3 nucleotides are TGCGCCAGCAGCTTGGGGGCTGACAAGAATACGCAGTATTTT.

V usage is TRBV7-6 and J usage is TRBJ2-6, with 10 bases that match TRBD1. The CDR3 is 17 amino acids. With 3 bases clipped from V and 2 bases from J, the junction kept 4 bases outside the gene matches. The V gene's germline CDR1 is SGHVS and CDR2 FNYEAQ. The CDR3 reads CASSFGTGVTGANVLTF. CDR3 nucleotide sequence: TGTGCCAGCAGCTTCGGGACAGGGGTTACTGGGGCCAACGTCCTGACTTTC.

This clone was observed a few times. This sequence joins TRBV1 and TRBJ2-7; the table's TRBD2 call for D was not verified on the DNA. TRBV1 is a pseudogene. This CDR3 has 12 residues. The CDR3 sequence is CTSSLDCYEQYV. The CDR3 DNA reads TGCACCAGCAGCTTGGACTGCTACGAGCAGTACGTC.

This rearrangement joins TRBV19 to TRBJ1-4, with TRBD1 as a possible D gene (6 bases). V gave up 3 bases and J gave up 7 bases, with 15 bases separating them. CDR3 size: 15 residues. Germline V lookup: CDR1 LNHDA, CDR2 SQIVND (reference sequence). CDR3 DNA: TGTGCCAGTAGTATCCCGCAGGGGAAAAGTGAAAAACTGTTTTTT. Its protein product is CASSIPQGKSEKLFF.

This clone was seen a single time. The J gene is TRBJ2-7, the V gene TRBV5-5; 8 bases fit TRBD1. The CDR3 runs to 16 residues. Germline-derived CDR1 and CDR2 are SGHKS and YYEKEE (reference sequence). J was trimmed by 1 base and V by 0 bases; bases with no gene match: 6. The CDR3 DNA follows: TGTGCCAGCAGCTTGGAGGGCAGGGGGCGTTCCTACGAGCAGTACTTC. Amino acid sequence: CASSLEGRGRSYEQYF.

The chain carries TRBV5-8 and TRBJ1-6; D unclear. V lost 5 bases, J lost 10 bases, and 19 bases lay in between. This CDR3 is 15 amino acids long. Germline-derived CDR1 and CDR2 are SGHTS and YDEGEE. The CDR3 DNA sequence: TGTGCCAGCAGAAATAAGGGAAGGGAACGGTCACCCCTCCACTTT. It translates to CASRNKGRERSPLHF.

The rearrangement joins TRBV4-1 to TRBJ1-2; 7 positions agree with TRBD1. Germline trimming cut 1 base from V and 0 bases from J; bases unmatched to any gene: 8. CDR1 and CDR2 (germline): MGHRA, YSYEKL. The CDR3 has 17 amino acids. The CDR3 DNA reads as TGCGCCAGCAGCCAAGGCACAGGGGCTACGTCTAACTATGGCTACACCTTC. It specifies CASSQGTGATSNYGYTF.

The CDR3, as DNA: TGTGCCAGCAGTCCGCGGGGCCTGAATGAGCAGTTCTTC. It is translated as CASSPRGLNEQFF. The rearrangement links TRBV2 to TRBJ2-1; D is possibly TRBD2 (6 bases). The V gene lost 5 bases and the J gene lost 7 bases, with 12 bases spanning the gap. This CDR3 is built from 13 residues. From germline, CDR1 is SNHLY and CDR2 FYNNEI.

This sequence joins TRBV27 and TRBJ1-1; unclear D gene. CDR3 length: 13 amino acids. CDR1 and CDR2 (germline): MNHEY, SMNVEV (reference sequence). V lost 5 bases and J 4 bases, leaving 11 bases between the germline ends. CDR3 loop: CASSLLGGTEAFF. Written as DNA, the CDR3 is TGTGCCAGCAGTCTACTTGGCGGCACTGAAGCTTTCTTT.

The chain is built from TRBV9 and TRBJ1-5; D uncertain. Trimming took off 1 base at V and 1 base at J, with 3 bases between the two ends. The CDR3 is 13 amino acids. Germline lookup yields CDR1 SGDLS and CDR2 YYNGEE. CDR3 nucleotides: TGTGCCAGCAGCGTAAAGAGCAATCAGCCCCAGCATTTT. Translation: CASSVKSNQPQHF.

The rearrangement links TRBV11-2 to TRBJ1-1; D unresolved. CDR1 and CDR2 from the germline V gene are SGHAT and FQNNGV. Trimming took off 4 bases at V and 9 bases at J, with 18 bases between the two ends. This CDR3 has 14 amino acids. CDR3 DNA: TGTGCCAGCAGCTCACATCTACTAAACAGTCAAGCTTTCTTT. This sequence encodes CASSSHLLNSQAFF.